This passage covers 22 T cell receptor beta chains from one sample sequenced in a study of blood T cell repertoires in COVID-19. Sequenced by immunoSEQ multiplex PCR; TCRdb stores in-frame clones only, minus some. The sample has roughly 170,000 clones, around nine tenths seen once. The sequencing sample was made of peripheral blood. Every receptor here comes from a man aged 35-49 years with active or convalescent COVID-19.

The V call is TRBV10-1, the J call TRBJ2-5, with TRBD1 as a possible D gene (6 bases). V was trimmed by 3 bases and J by 5 bases, leaving 16 bases between them. Germline lookup yields CDR1 WNHNN and CDR2 SYGVQD (reference sequence). CDR3 length: 15 residues. CDR3 sequence reads: CASSEGRGDGETQYF. As DNA, the CDR3 is TGCGCCAGCAGTGAAGGCAGGGGAGATGGGGAGACCCAGTACTTC.

V gene TRBV4-3 combines with J gene TRBJ2-7; perhaps TRBD2 as D (5 bases). Trimming cost V 2 bases and J 0 bases, with 11 bases left between them. This CDR3 is built from 15 residues. CDR1 LGHNA and CDR2 YSLEER come from the germline V gene. CDR3: CASSQNVGSSYEQYF. CDR3 nucleotides: TGCGCCAGCAGCCAAAATGTAGGGAGCTCCTACGAGCAGTACTTC.

This chain links TRBV13 with TRBJ1-1; 9 bases match TRBD1. The V gene's germline CDR1 is PRHDT and CDR2 FYEKMQ (reference sequence). The CDR3 is 15 amino acids. After removal of 5 bases from V and 4 bases from J, the junction contained 8 bases not matched to a gene. CDR3 sequence: CASSDTGTGPTEAFF. In DNA form, the CDR3 reads TGTGCCAGCAGCGACACCGGGACAGGGCCCACTGAAGCTTTCTTT.

This clone turned up a few times. The CDR3 nucleotides are TGTGCCAGCAGGCGAGGGACTACAACTAATGAAAAACTGTTTTTT. Protein: CASRRGTTTNEKLFF. V usage is TRBV2 and J usage is TRBJ1-4, with D possibly being TRBD1 (5 bases). The CDR3 loop spans 15 amino acids. V lost 6 bases, J lost 0 bases, and 11 bases lay in between. Germline CDR1 SNHLY, CDR2 FYNNEI.

The V and J genes are TRBV9 and TRBJ1-2; 7 positions match TRBD1. The germline CDR1 and CDR2 sequences are SGDLS and YYNGEE. J gave up 4 bases and V 7 bases, and 10 bases lay outside the gene matches. This CDR3 contains 14 residues. CDR3 in DNA: TGTGCCAGCTCGACCGCGGGACAGCTCTATGGCTACACCTTC. Translating gives CASSTAGQLYGYTF.

The chain couples TRBV29-1 to TRBJ1-1, with D unclear. Per germline, CDR1 SQVTM and CDR2 ANQGSEA. CDR3 length: 11 amino acids. Here the CDR3 DNA reads TGCACCGCTGTGGCGAACACTGAAGCTTTCTTT. Its translation: CTAVANTEAFF.

This rearrangement joins TRBV18 to TRBJ1-6; D gene uncertain. The CDR3 extends over 14 amino acids. From germline, CDR1 is KGHSH and CDR2 LQKENI. V lost 6 bases, J lost 0 bases, and 6 bases lay in between. CDR3 amino acids: CASSTGSYNSPLHF. The CDR3 coding sequence is TGTGCCAGCTCTACGGGCTCCTATAATTCACCCCTCCACTTT. Using reference TRBV18 and TRBJ1-6 for the parts outside the CDR3, the full variable domain is NAGVMQNPRHLVRRRGQEARLRCSPMKGHSHVYWYRQLPEEGLKFMVYLQKENIIDESGMPKERFSAEFPKEGPSILRIQQVVRGDSAAYFCASSTGSYNSPLHFGNGTRLTVT.

V is TRBV10-3 and J is TRBJ1-2, with D unresolved. Germline-derived CDR1 and CDR2 are ENHRY and SYGVKD. V lost 3 bases, J lost 6 bases, and 14 bases lay in between. This CDR3 region has 14 residues. The CDR3 spells CAISDREWSDGYTF. The CDR3 nucleotides are TGTGCCATCAGTGACCGGGAATGGAGTGATGGCTACACCTTC.

This clone was counted once. The chain joins TRBV9 to TRBJ2-2; 7 positions match TRBD2. CDR1 and CDR2 from the germline V gene are SGDLS and YYNGEE. The CDR3 is 14 residues long. With V trimmed by 4 bases and J by 7 bases, 7 bases remained unmatched. The CDR3 is CASSPGLVDGELFF. As DNA, the CDR3 is TGTGCCAGCAGCCCCGGACTAGTCGACGGGGAGCTGTTTTTT.

The rearrangement uses TRBV11-3 and TRBJ2-3, with a possible D match to TRBD2 (7 bases). There are 13 residues in the CDR3. From germline, CDR1 is SGHNT and CDR2 YENEEA. V lost 6 bases to trimming and J lost 2 bases, with 9 bases between them. The CDR3 nucleotides are TGTGCCAGCAGACGGGGGGCCACAGATACGCAGTATTTT. Amino acids: CASRRGATDTQYF.

This chain uses TRBV5-5 with TRBJ2-1; 9 nucleotides agree with TRBD1. CDR1 and CDR2 (germline): SGHKS, YYEKEE (reference sequence). The CDR3 is 17 amino acids. Trimming at V came to 3 bases and at J to 6 bases, leaving 13 bases not matched to a gene. The DNA of the CDR3 is TGTGCCAGCAGCTCTATACTTACCGGGACAGGGTTCAATGAGCAGTTCTTC. Residues: CASSSILTGTGFNEQFF.

The gene calls are TRBV5-3 and TRBJ1-2, with D perhaps matching TRBD1 (6 bases). TRBV5-3 is marked as an open reading frame, function uncertain. V lost 0 bases, J lost 6 bases, and 9 bases lay in between. This CDR3 contains 13 residues. The CDR3 reads CARSLVRGHGYTF. In DNA, the CDR3 is TGTGCCAGAAGCTTGGTCAGGGGCCATGGCTACACCTTC.

The chain employs TRBV28 and TRBJ1-1; 7 bases fit TRBD1. With 3 bases clipped from V and 8 bases from J, the junction kept 12 bases outside the gene matches. Germline V gives CDR1 MDHEN, CDR2 SYDVKM. This CDR3 is built from 15 residues. CDR3 sequence (DNA): TGTGCCAGCAGTTTCGGTTCGGCAGGGGGTCTCGAAGCTTTCTTT. This codes for CASSFGSAGGLEAFF. The whole variable domain, filled in from reference TRBV28 and TRBJ1-1, reads DVKVTQSSRYLVKRTGEKVFLECVQDMDHENMFWYRQDPGLGLRLIYFSYDVKMKEKGDIPEGYSVSREKKERFSLILESASTNQTSMYLCASSFGSAGGLEAFFGQGTRLTVV.

This rearrangement joins TRBV4-3 to TRBJ1-1; D is undetermined. V lost 4 bases to trimming and J lost 4 bases, with 22 bases between them. The V gene's germline CDR1 is LGHNA and CDR2 YSLEER. The CDR3 consists of 17 residues. The CDR3 reads CASSPEGGEGRGTEAFF. CDR3 nucleotides: TGCGCCAGCAGCCCTGAAGGAGGCGAAGGTCGGGGCACTGAAGCTTTCTTT.

V usage is TRBV30 and J usage is TRBJ1-2; possibly TRBD1 for D (5 bases). CDR3 size: 14 residues. Trimming left V 0 bases short and J 4 bases short, with 12 bases between. Germline V gene lookup returns CDR1 GTSNPN and CDR2 SVGIG (reference sequence). The CDR3 coding sequence is TGTGCCTGGAGTGTCGGGGGGGTCGTCTATGGCTACACCTTC. As protein: CAWSVGGVVYGYTF.

This clone was seen only once. This chain joins TRBV5-4 and TRBJ2-5; 12 bases are shared with TRBD2. The CDR3 is made up of 15 amino acids. V trimming: 6 bases; J trimming: 4 bases; junction bases outside the gene matches: 7. The germline V gene has CDR1 SGHNT and CDR2 YYREEE (reference sequence). CDR3 sequence (DNA): TGTGCCAGCACCCCCTCACTAGCGGGGGGAGAGACCCAGTACTTC. Its translation is CASTPSLAGGETQYF.

The V call is TRBV19, the J call TRBJ1-4; the match to TRBD1 covers 8 bases. Per germline, CDR1 LNHDA and CDR2 SQIVND (reference sequence). The trim removed 4 bases at V and 6 bases at J, leaving 1 base unmatched. The CDR3 loop spans 13 amino acids. CDR3 residues: CASSTDRDEKLFF. Written as DNA, the CDR3 is TGTGCCAGTAGTACGGACAGGGATGAAAAACTGTTTTTT.

The chain has TRBV19 and TRBJ2-1; D gene uncertain. The CDR3 covers 15 residues. V gave up 0 bases and J gave up 4 bases, with 10 bases separating them. CDR1 LNHDA and CDR2 SQIVND come from the germline V gene (reference sequence). The CDR3 spells CASSIDSVAYNEQFF. CDR3 nucleotide sequence: TGTGCCAGTAGTATAGATTCGGTAGCTTACAATGAGCAGTTCTTC.

In DNA form, the CDR3 reads TGTGCCACCAGCAGAGTTGGCAGTATAAATGAAAAACTGTTTTTT. Its protein is CATSRVGSINEKLFF. The chain employs TRBV15 and TRBJ1-4; D unresolved. V dropped 1 base and J dropped 5 bases, with 11 bases sitting between them. The length of the CDR3 is 15 residues. The germline V gene encodes CDR1 LNHNV and CDR2 YYDKDF (reference sequence).

The chain has TRBV7-2 and TRBJ1-4; TRBD1 agrees at 9 bases. After removal of 5 bases from V and 3 bases from J, the junction contained 4 bases not matched to a gene. CDR3 length equals 15 residues. CDR1 and CDR2 (germline): SGHTA, FQGNSA. The chain's CDR3 is CASSPWTGANEKLFF. CDR3 in DNA: TGTGCCAGCAGCCCATGGACAGGGGCTAATGAAAAACTGTTTTTT.

The J gene is TRBJ1-2, the V gene TRBV5-6; 7 bases line up with TRBD1. Trimming cost V 4 bases and J 3 bases; bases outside gene matches: 9. This CDR3 is 15 amino acids long. The germline CDR1 and CDR2 sequences are SGHDT and YYEEEE. CDR3 residues: CASSQEGARYYGYTF. Here the CDR3 DNA reads TGTGCCAGCAGCCAGGAGGGGGCTCGGTACTATGGCTACACCTTC.

Only a few counts were recorded for this clone. The V and J genes are TRBV6-6 and TRBJ2-1; 7 bases are shared with TRBD1. Losses at the gene ends were 5 bases for V and 5 bases for J; bases not matched to a gene: 9. The CDR3 consists of 15 residues. Per the germline V gene, CDR1 is MNHNY and CDR2 is SVGAGI (reference sequence). DNA for the CDR3: TGTGCCAGCAGTCAGAAACTACAGGGGAACAATGAGCAGTTCTTC. It specifies CASSQKLQGNNEQFF.